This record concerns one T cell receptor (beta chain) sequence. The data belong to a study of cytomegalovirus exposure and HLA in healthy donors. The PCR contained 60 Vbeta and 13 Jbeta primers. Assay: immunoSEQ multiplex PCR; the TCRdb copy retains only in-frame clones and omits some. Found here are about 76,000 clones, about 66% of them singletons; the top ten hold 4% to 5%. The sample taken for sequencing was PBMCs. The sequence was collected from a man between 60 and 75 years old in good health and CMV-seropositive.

For the CDR3, the DNA is TGTGCCTGGAGTCTTTGGGGCCCAGGGGATGGCTACACCTTC. Translation: CAWSLWGPGDGYTF. This chain connects TRBV30 to TRBJ1-2; tentatively, D is TRBD1 (6 bases). The germline V gene has CDR1 GTSNPN and CDR2 SVGIG (reference sequence). V was trimmed by 2 bases and J by 6 bases, leaving 16 bases between them. The CDR3 runs to 14 residues.